The sequence of this T cell receptor beta chain was determined in a study of blood T cell repertoires in COVID-19. About the study: The origin of the acute and convalescent COVID-19 samples was the United States, Italy and Spain. The analysed material was cDNA or gDNA that came from T cells, B-cell-depleted T cells, or PBMCs.

How the authors handled the data: Amplification from reference gene primers served as the basis for estimated nucleated cell counts. Assay: immunoSEQ multiplex PCR; the TCRdb copy retains only in-frame clones and omits some. V and J calls and clone size are given by that table; D and trimming were obtained from the DNA. The data contain around 130,000 clones, about 76% of them singletons. The CDR3 spans 15 residues. Looked up from germline, CDR1 is SGHAT and CDR2 is FQNNGV. Trimming took 5 bases from V and 3 from J, leaving 16 bases between them. The V and J genes are TRBV11-2 and TRBJ2-5, with D perhaps TRBD1 (7 bases). Sequences were obtained from peripheral blood. The sequence was obtained from a man at least 80 years old with acute or convalescent COVID-19. The CDR3 bases are TGTGCCAGCAGCGCCCCTCTCAGGGGGGAAGAGACCCAGTACTTC. Translated: CASSAPLRGEETQYF.